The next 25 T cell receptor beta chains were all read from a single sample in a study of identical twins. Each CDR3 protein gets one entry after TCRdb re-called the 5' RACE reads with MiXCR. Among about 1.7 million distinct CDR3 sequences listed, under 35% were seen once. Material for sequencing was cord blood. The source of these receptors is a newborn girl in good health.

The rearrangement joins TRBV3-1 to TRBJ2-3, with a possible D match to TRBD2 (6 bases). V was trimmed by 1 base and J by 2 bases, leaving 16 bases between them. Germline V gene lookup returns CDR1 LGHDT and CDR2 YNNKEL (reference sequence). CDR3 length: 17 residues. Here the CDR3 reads CASSQGSGGILTDTQYF. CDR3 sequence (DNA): TGTGCCAGCAGCCAAGGATCCGGGGGAATCCTCACAGATACGCAGTATTTT.

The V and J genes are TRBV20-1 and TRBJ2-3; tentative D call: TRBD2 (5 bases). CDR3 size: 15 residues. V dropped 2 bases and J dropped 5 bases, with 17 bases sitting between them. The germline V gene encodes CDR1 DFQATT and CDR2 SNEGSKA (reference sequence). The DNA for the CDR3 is TGCAGTGCTAGATATGTGAGGGCCTGGGGAGATACGCAGTATTTT. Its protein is CSARYVRAWGDTQYF.

CDR3 in DNA: TGTGCCAGCAGCGTAGCTACAGTCGGGACAGGGGGCACCGGGGAGCTGTTTTTT. Translated: CASSVATVGTGGTGELFF. The rearrangement uses TRBV9 and TRBJ2-2; 11 nucleotides agree with TRBD1. Germline V gene data show CDR1 as SGDLS and CDR2 as YYNGEE. The CDR3 is 18 amino acids. The V segment lost 0 bases and the J segment 4 bases; nucleotides outside the gene matches: 8. The complete variable domain, with remaining parts taken from reference TRBV9 and TRBJ2-2, reads DSGVTQTPKHLITATGQRVTLRCSPRSGDLSVYWYQQSLDQGLQFLIQYYNGEERAKGNILERFSAQQFPDLHSELNLSSLELGDSALYFCASSVATVGTGGTGELFFGEGSRLTVL.

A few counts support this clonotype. CDR3 DNA: TGTGCCAGCAGTGAAGCGAACCTAGCGGGGGGCCGGGGAGAGACCCAGTACTTC. Its translation: CASSEANLAGGRGETQYF. The chain recombines TRBV2 with TRBJ2-5, with 11 bases lining up with TRBD2. V shed 0 bases and J 4 bases; nucleotides not matched to a gene: 10. Germline-derived CDR1 and CDR2 are SNHLY and FYNNEI. The CDR3 is 18 residues long.

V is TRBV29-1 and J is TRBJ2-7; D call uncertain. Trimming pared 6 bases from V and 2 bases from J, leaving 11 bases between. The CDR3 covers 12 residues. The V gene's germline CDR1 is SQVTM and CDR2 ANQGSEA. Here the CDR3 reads CSVDLRTYEQYF. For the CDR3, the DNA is TGCAGCGTCGATCTACGTACCTACGAGCAGTACTTC.

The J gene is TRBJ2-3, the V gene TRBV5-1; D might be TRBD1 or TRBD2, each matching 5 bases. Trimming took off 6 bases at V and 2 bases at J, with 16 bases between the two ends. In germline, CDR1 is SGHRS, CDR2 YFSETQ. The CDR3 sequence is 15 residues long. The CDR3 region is CASNWGSGSTDTQYF. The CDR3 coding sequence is TGCGCCAGCAACTGGGGGTCAGGCTCCACAGATACGCAGTATTTT.

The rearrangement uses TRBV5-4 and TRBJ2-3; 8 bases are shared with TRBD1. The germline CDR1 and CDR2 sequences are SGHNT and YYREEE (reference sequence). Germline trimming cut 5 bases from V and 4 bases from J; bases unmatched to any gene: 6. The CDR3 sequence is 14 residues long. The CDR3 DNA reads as TGTGCCAGCAGTTACGGACAGGGATCAGATACGCAGTATTTT. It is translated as CASSYGQGSDTQYF.

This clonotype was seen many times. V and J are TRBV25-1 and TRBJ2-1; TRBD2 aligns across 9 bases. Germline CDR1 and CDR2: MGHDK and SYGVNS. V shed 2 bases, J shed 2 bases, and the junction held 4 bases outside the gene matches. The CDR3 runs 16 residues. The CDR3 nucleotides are TGTGCCAGCAGTGAACGCAGCGGGGGGCCCTACAATGAGCAGTTCTTC. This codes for CASSERSGGPYNEQFF.

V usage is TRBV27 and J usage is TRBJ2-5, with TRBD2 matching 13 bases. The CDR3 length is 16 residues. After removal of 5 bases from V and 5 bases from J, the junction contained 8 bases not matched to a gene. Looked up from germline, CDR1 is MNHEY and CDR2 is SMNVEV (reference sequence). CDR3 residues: CASSPGLAGPGETQYF. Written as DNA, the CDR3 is TGTGCCAGCAGTCCGGGACTAGCGGGACCTGGGGAGACCCAGTACTTC.

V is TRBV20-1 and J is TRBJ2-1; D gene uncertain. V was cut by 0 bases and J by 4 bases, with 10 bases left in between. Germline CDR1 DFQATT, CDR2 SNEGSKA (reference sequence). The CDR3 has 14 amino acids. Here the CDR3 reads CSARDLMGYNEQFF. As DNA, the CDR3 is TGCAGTGCTAGAGATTTGATGGGATACAATGAGCAGTTCTTC.

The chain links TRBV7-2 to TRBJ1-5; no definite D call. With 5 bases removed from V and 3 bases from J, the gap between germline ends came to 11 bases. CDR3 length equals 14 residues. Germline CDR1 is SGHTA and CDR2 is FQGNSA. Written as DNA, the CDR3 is TGTGCCAGCAGCGCGCGGGCCGCCAATCAGCCCCAGCATTTT. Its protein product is CASSARAANQPQHF.

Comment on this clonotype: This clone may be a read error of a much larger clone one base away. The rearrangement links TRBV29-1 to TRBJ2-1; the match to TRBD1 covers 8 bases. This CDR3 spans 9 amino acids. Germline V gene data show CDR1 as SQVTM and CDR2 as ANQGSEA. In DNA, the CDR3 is TGCGGCGTTGAACAGGGGGGGTTCTTC. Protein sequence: CGVEQGGFF.

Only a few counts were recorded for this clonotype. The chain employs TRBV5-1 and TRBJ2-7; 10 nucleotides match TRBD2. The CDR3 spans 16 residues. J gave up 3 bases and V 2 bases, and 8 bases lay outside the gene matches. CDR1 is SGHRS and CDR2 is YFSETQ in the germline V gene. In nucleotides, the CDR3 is TGCGCCAGCAGCTTCCGACAGCGGGGGGGCCTCTACGAGCAGTACTTC. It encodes CASSFRQRGGLYEQYF. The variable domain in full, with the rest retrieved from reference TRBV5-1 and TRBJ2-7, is KAGVTQTPRYLIKTRGQQVTLSCSPISGHRSVSWYQQTPGQGLQFLFEYFSETQRNKGNFPGRFSGRQFSNSRSEMNVSTLELGDSALYLCASSFRQRGGLYEQYFGPGTRLTVT.

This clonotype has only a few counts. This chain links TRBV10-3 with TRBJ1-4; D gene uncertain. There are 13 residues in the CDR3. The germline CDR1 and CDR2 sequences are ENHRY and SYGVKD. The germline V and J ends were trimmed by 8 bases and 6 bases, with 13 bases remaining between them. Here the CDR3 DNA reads TGTGCCATCGGGAAGGAGTCGCATGAAAAACTGTTTTTT. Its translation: CAIGKESHEKLFF.

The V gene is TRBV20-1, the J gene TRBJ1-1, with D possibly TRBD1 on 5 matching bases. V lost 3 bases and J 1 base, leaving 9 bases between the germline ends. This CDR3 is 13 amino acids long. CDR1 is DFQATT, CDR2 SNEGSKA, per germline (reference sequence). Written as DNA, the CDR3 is TGCAGTGCTAGCACAGGAGAGAACACTGAAGCTTTCTTT. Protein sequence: CSASTGENTEAFF.

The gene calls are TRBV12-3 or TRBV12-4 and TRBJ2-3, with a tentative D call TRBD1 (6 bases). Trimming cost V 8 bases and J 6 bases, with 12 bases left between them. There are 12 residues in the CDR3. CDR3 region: CASQGTSDTQYF. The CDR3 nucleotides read TGTGCCAGCCAGGGGACGAGCGATACGCAGTATTTT.

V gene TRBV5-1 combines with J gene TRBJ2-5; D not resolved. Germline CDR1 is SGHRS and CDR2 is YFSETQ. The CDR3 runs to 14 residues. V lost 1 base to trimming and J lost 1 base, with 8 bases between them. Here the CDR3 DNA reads TGCGCCAGCAGCTTGAAGGCAGGCCAAGAGACCCAGTACTTC. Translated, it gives CASSLKAGQETQYF.

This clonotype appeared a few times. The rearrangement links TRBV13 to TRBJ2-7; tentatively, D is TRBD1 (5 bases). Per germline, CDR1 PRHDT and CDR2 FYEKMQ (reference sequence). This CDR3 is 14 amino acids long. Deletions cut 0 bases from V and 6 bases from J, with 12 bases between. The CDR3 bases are TGTGCCAGCAGCTTAGGCCGTCAGGGATCCGAGCAGTACTTC. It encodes CASSLGRQGSEQYF.

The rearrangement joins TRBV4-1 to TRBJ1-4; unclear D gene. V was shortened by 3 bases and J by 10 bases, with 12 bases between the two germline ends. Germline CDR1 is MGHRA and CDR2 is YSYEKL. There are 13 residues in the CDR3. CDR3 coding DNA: TGCGCCAGCAGCCAGATTCCTGTTGCAAAACTGTTTTTT. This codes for CASSQIPVAKLFF.

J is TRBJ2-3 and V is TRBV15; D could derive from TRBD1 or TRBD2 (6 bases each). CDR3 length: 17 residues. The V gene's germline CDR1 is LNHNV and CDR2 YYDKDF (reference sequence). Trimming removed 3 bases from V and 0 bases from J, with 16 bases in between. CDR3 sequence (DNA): TGTGCCACCAGCAGGGAAAAGGGGGGCCTTAGCACAGATACGCAGTATTTT. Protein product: CATSREKGGLSTDTQYF. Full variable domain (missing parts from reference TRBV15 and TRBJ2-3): DAMVIQNPRYQVTQFGKPVTLSCSQTLNHNVMYWYQQKSSQAPKLLFHYYDKDFNNEADTPDNFQSRRPNTSFCFLDIRSPGLGDTAMYLCATSREKGGLSTDTQYFGPGTRLTVL.

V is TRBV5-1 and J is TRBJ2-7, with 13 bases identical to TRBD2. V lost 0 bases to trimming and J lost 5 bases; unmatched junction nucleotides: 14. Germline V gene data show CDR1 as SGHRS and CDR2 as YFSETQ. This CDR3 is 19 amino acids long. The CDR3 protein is CASSLAGLAGPTPNHEQYF. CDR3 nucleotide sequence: TGCGCCAGCAGCTTGGCGGGACTAGCGGGGCCTACTCCTAACCACGAGCAGTACTTC.

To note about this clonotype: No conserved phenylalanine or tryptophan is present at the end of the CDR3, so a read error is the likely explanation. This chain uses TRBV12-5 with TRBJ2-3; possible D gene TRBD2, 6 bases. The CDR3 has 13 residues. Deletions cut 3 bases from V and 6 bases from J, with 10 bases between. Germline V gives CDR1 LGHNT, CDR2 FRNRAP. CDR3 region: CASGFSGADTQYV. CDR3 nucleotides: TGTGCTAGTGGTTTTAGCGGAGCGGATACGCAGTATGTT.

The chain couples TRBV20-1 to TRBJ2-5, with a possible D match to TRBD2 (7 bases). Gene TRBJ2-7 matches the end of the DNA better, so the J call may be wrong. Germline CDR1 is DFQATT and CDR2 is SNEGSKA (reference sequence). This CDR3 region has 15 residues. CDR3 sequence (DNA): TGCAGTGCTAGGAGGGGGGGGACCGTATACCTCGAGCAGTACTTC. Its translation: CSARRGGTVYLEQYF.

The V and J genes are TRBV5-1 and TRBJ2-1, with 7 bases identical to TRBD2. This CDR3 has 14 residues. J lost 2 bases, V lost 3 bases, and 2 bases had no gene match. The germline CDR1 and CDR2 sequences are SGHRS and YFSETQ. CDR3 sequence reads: CASSSLAAYNEQFF. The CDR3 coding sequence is TGCGCCAGCAGCTCTCTAGCGGCCTACAATGAGCAGTTCTTC.

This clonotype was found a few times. The CDR3 DNA sequence: TGCAGTGCTGAAATAGCGGGAAATCAGGTGTCAGATACGCAGTATTTT. Translated: CSAEIAGNQVSDTQYF. V and J are TRBV20-1 and TRBJ2-3; 8 bases agree with TRBD2. With 5 bases clipped from V and 4 bases from J, the junction kept 14 bases outside the gene matches. Germline V gives CDR1 DFQATT, CDR2 SNEGSKA (reference sequence). This CDR3 has 16 residues.